The 25 T cell receptor beta chains reported below all come from one sample, sequenced in a study of blood T cell repertoires in COVID-19. Here immunoSEQ multiplex PCR was the method, and the copy in TCRdb shows in-frame clones only, minus some. Of approximately 200,000 clones detected, 85% to 95% appear once; the ten largest clones hold 0.76%. Sequencing input: peripheral blood. These receptors came from a man aged 25 to 40 with COVID-19, enrolled during active disease.

The chain recombines TRBV10-3 with TRBJ1-5; unclear D gene. The CDR3 has 16 amino acids. The germline V gene has CDR1 ENHRY and CDR2 SYGVKD. V was trimmed by 0 bases and J by 1 base, leaving 10 bases between them. The CDR3: CAISESSRVSNQPQHF. CDR3 nucleotide sequence: TGTGCCATCAGTGAGTCGAGCCGGGTGAGCAATCAGCCCCAGCATTTT.

The chain couples TRBV6-5 to TRBJ1-1; TRBD1 matches at 9 bases. CDR1 and CDR2 from the germline V gene are MNHEY and SVGAGI. CDR3 length equals 16 residues. With 0 bases clipped from V and 4 bases from J, the junction kept 6 bases outside the gene matches. CDR3 nucleotides: TGTGCCAGCAGTTACTCGGCGGGACAGGGATCCACTGAAGCTTTCTTT. Translation gives CASSYSAGQGSTEAFF.

The chain carries TRBV7-9 and TRBJ1-2, with 9 bases identical to TRBD1. Germline CDR1 SEHNR, CDR2 FQNEAQ (reference sequence). Unmatched junction bases numbered 8, after V lost 4 bases and J lost 8 bases. CDR3 length equals 14 residues. The CDR3, as DNA: TGTGCCAGCAGCTCGGGACAGGGTTTGGGCGGCTACACCTTC. Translation gives CASSSGQGLGGYTF.

This chain joins TRBV9 and TRBJ2-3; maybe TRBD1 (6 bases). V dropped 0 bases and J dropped 5 bases, with 16 bases sitting between them. The CDR3 runs 16 residues. Germline V lookup: CDR1 SGDLS, CDR2 YYNGEE. As DNA, the CDR3 is TGTGCCAGCAGCGTAGGTTCTGGGGGCTCGGGAGATACGCAGTATTTT. Its translation is CASSVGSGGSGDTQYF.

The V call is TRBV5-1, the J call TRBJ2-3; a weak D match, TRBD2 (6 bases). Trimming left V 9 bases short and J 0 bases short, with 14 bases between. The CDR3 is 14 residues long. Per germline, CDR1 SGHRS and CDR2 YFSETQ. The chain's CDR3 is CATCFGTSTDTQYF. CDR3 sequence (DNA): TGCGCCACATGTTTCGGGACTAGCACAGATACGCAGTATTTT.

The chain is built from TRBV24-1 and TRBJ2-5; 9 bases match TRBD2. CDR1 KGHDR and CDR2 SFDVKD come from the germline V gene. Trimming removed 4 bases from V and 5 bases from J; junction bases left unmatched: 7. This CDR3 has 15 amino acids. The CDR3 nucleotides are TGTGCCACCAGTGACGGGGGGACTAGCTATGAGACCCAGTACTTC. It is translated as CATSDGGTSYETQYF.

The chain links TRBV7-9 to TRBJ1-2; 7 bases agree with TRBD1. CDR1 is SEHNR, CDR2 FQNEAQ, per germline (reference sequence). Trimming cost V 10 bases and J 7 bases; bases outside gene matches: 12. The CDR3 has 13 amino acids. The CDR3: CATTTTGVFGYTF. The CDR3 region has the DNA TGTGCCACCACGACCACAGGGGTTTTTGGCTACACCTTC.

V and J are TRBV5-4 and TRBJ2-7; D possibly corresponds to TRBD2 (7 bases). Trimming removed 2 bases at V and 7 bases at J, with 19 bases between. This CDR3 is built from 15 residues. The germline V gene has CDR1 SGHNT and CDR2 YYREEE (reference sequence). The CDR3 nucleotides are TGTGCCAGCAGCTTTTTAACGGGGGGCCTCGGTGAGCAGTACTTC. Its protein product is CASSFLTGGLGEQYF. Drawing the rest from reference TRBV5-4 and TRBJ2-7, the complete variable domain is ETGVTQSPTHLIKTRGQQVTLRCSSQSGHNTVSWYQQALGQGPQFIFQYYREEENGRGNFPPRFSGLQFPNYSSELNVNALELDDSALYLCASSFLTGGLGEQYFGPGTRLTVT.

This chain links TRBV11-2 with TRBJ2-7; the D gene is possibly TRBD1 (5 bases). The CDR3 is 15 residues long. Germline CDR1 SGHAT, CDR2 FQNNGV. Trimming removed 5 bases from V and 0 bases from J, with 14 bases in between. This CDR3 is CASSLDSLSSYEQYF. DNA of the CDR3: TGTGCCAGCAGCCTCGACAGCTTGAGCTCCTACGAGCAGTACTTC.

V gene TRBV5-1 combines with J gene TRBJ1-4; D gene uncertain. There are 17 residues in the CDR3. Germline V gene data show CDR1 as SGHRS and CDR2 as YFSETQ. The V gene lost 2 bases and the J gene lost 0 bases, with 14 bases spanning the gap. The CDR3 spells CASSFAPYSATNEKLFF. For the CDR3, the DNA is TGCGCCAGCAGCTTTGCCCCCTATAGTGCAACTAATGAAAAACTGTTTTTT.

The V gene is TRBV18, the J gene TRBJ1-2, with D possibly matching TRBD1 (6 bases). Germline loops: CDR1 KGHSH, CDR2 LQKENI. CDR3 length equals 14 residues. The V end lost 3 bases, the J end lost 7 bases, and 15 bases lay between the germline ends. CDR3 sequence: CASSPMGAPRGYTF. The CDR3 DNA reads TGTGCCAGCTCACCTATGGGGGCGCCCCGTGGCTACACCTTC.

The chain uses TRBV19 and TRBJ1-5; D is ambiguous. Germline lookup yields CDR1 LNHDA and CDR2 SQIVND (reference sequence). The CDR3 runs 15 residues. The V end was cut by 1 base, the J end by 4 bases, with 11 bases between. CDR3 loop: CASSIAWEGNQPQHF. In DNA form, the CDR3 reads TGTGCCAGTAGTATAGCGTGGGAGGGTAATCAGCCCCAGCATTTT. Looking up the rest from reference TRBV19 and TRBJ1-5 gives the full variable domain: DGGITQSPKYLFRKEGQNVTLSCEQNLNHDAMYWYRQDPGQGLRLIYYSQIVNDFQKGDIAEGYSVSREKKESFPLTVTSAQKNPTAFYLCASSIAWEGNQPQHFGDGTRLSIL.

This chain uses TRBV27 with TRBJ1-1, with no clear D. Trimming removed 5 bases from V and 1 base from J, with 17 bases in between. The CDR3 covers 16 residues. In germline, CDR1 is MNHEY, CDR2 SMNVEV (reference sequence). The CDR3 DNA sequence: TGTGCCAGCAGTCCCTTCGCTGGCTTCAAGAACACTGAAGCTTTCTTT. Translating it yields CASSPFAGFKNTEAFF.

This chain connects TRBV24-1 to TRBJ2-5; D might be TRBD2 (5 bases). The CDR3 is 14 amino acids. CDR1 and CDR2 from the germline V gene are KGHDR and SFDVKD. V gave up 7 bases and J gave up 2 bases, with 13 bases separating them. The CDR3 region has the DNA TGTGCCACCAGGCCTTTGGTAGCGCAAGAGACCCAGTACTTC. It is translated as CATRPLVAQETQYF.

The chain carries TRBV30 and TRBJ2-2; TRBD2 matches at 16 bases. Germline CDR1 is GTSNPN and CDR2 is SVGIG (reference sequence). V was pared by 0 bases and J by 4 bases, with 17 bases of the junction left unmatched. This CDR3 spans 22 amino acids. The CDR3 DNA sequence: TGTGCCTGGAGTGTACGAGAACTTGTGTCCGGGACTAGCGGGGGGGGCACCGGGGAGCTGTTTTTT. Encoded protein: CAWSVRELVSGTSGGGTGELFF.

J is TRBJ2-2 and V is TRBV12-5, with D perhaps matching TRBD2 (5 bases). V shed 7 bases and J shed 7 bases, with 10 bases lying between them. The CDR3 spans 12 residues. Germline CDR1 and CDR2: LGHNT and FRNRAP. CDR3 coding DNA: TGTGCTAGTGCGGGGTCAAGCGGGGAGCTGTTTTTT. Translated, it gives CASAGSSGELFF.

Written as DNA, the CDR3 is TGTGCCAGCAGTTTCTATTACAATGAGCAGTTCTTC. It is translated as CASSFYYNEQFF. This chain joins TRBV12-3 or TRBV12-4 and TRBJ2-1, with no clear D. This CDR3 has 12 residues. Trimming took off 3 bases at V and 4 bases at J, with 4 bases between the two ends.

The gene calls are TRBV3-1 (or the pseudogene TRBV3-2) and TRBJ2-6; 12 bases are a match to TRBD2. The trim removed 0 bases at V and 4 bases at J, leaving 7 bases unmatched. This CDR3 region has 19 residues. Germline V gives CDR1 LGHDT, CDR2 YNNKEL (reference sequence). In DNA, the CDR3 is TGTGCCAGCAGCCAAGACGCTCTAGCGGGGGGGTCAGGGGCCAACGTCCTGACTTTC. Translated: CASSQDALAGGSGANVLTF.

The chain has TRBV10-1 and TRBJ1-1, with TRBD1 as a possible D gene (6 bases). The CDR3 spans 15 residues. V lost 0 bases and J lost 1, with 9 bases in between. From germline, CDR1 is WNHNN and CDR2 SYGVQD (reference sequence). The CDR3 is CASSESGQPNTEAFF. In nucleotides, the CDR3 is TGCGCCAGCAGTGAGTCGGGACAACCGAACACTGAAGCTTTCTTT.

The chain couples TRBV19 to TRBJ1-5, with 10 bases matching TRBD1. Germline-derived CDR1 and CDR2 are LNHDA and SQIVND (reference sequence). The ends lost 5 bases at V and 0 bases at J; junction bases unmatched: 4. The CDR3 contains 16 residues. The CDR3 DNA reads as TGTGCCAGTAGTCCGGGGGACAGGGGTAGCAATCAGCCCCAGCATTTT. Amino acid sequence: CASSPGDRGSNQPQHF. Complete variable domain (other parts from reference TRBV19 and TRBJ1-5): DGGITQSPKYLFRKEGQNVTLSCEQNLNHDAMYWYRQDPGQGLRLIYYSQIVNDFQKGDIAEGYSVSREKKESFPLTVTSAQKNPTAFYLCASSPGDRGSNQPQHFGDGTRLSIL.

This chain connects TRBV7-6 to TRBJ2-2; the match to TRBD1 covers 7 bases. This CDR3 has 17 amino acids. CDR1 SGHVS and CDR2 FNYEAQ come from the germline V gene. The J segment lost 7 bases and the V segment lost 5 bases, leaving 16 bases of the junction unmatched. The CDR3 DNA sequence: TGTGCCAGCAGCCCTCCCTACATTACAGGGGAACACGGGGAGCTGTTTTTT. The encoded protein is CASSPPYITGEHGELFF.

This clone has just a few counts. The rearrangement joins TRBV5-4 to TRBJ2-5; D is undetermined. Trimming left V 2 bases short and J 6 bases short, with 11 bases between. Germline values: CDR1 SGHNT, CDR2 YYREEE (reference sequence). There are 13 residues in the CDR3. CDR3 loop: CASSFAAEKTQYF. CDR3 in DNA: TGTGCCAGCAGCTTTGCGGCAGAAAAGACCCAGTACTTC.

This chain joins TRBV19 and TRBJ1-5; D unresolved. Germline CDR1 is LNHDA and CDR2 is SQIVND (reference sequence). Trimming removed 3 bases at V and 4 bases at J, with 10 bases between. The CDR3 has 14 residues. DNA for the CDR3: TGTGCCAGTAGTATGGAACAGTATAATCAGCCCCAGCATTTT. Translating it yields CASSMEQYNQPQHF.

The chain combines TRBV6-1 with TRBJ2-1; 7 bases map to TRBD1. V lost 3 bases and J lost 3; bases outside the gene matches: 2. This CDR3 is built from 14 residues. The V gene's germline CDR1 is MNHNS and CDR2 SASEGT. The CDR3 bases are TGTGCCAGCAGTGATCCAGGGGGCTACAATGAGCAGTTCTTC. Translation gives CASSDPGGYNEQFF.

CDR3 loop: CASSRTGSLNTGELFF. CDR3 DNA: TGTGCCAGCAGCCGGACAGGGTCCCTGAACACCGGGGAGCTGTTTTTT. J is TRBJ2-2 and V is TRBV5-6; 8 nucleotides agree with TRBD1. The CDR3 loop spans 16 amino acids. The V gene end was trimmed by 4 bases and the J gene end by 1 base; junction bases not matched to a gene: 6. Germline V gives CDR1 SGHDT, CDR2 YYEEEE.